These 21 T cell receptor beta chains were sequenced from one sample in a study of molecular identifiers for immune sequencing clone quantification. TCRdb reanalysed the PCR reads using MiXCR and keeps one entry per CDR3 protein. The data show around 300,000 distinct CDR3 sequences, roughly a quarter seen once. Sequencing used naive CD8+ T cells from blood, with Jurkat cell RNA spiked in. As for subset: FACS-sorted CD8+CD4-CCR7+CD45RA+ naive T cells. The receptors stem from a human donor in good health. Some libraries in this study had Jurkat cell RNA spiked in.

Remarks on this clonotype: Because the CDR3 is missing its conserved closing phenylalanine or tryptophan, this is likely a read error. The chain employs TRBV11-2 and TRBJ2-3, with D possibly being TRBD1 or TRBD2 (6 bases each). CDR1 and CDR2 (germline): SGHAT, FQNNGV. V gave up 1 base and J gave up 2 bases, with 22 bases separating them. This CDR3 contains 19 residues. CDR3 residues: CASSLGGRGTPHFTDTQYL. The CDR3 nucleotides are TGTGCCAGCAGCTTAGGGGGCCGGGGGACACCCCACTTCACAGATACGCAGTATCTT.

Many counts were recorded for this clonotype. This chain connects TRBV9 to TRBJ1-1, with TRBD1 matching 10 bases. The CDR3 spans 14 residues. CDR1 and CDR2 from the germline V gene are SGDLS and YYNGEE. With V trimmed by 3 bases and J by 4 bases, 3 bases remained unmatched. Here the CDR3 reads CASSGDRGPTEAFF. CDR3 nucleotides: TGTGCCAGCAGCGGAGACAGGGGGCCCACTGAAGCTTTCTTT. Supplemented by reference TRBV9 and TRBJ1-1, the full variable domain reads DSGVTQTPKHLITATGQRVTLRCSPRSGDLSVYWYQQSLDQGLQFLIQYYNGEERAKGNILERFSAQQFPDLHSELNLSSLELGDSALYFCASSGDRGPTEAFFGQGTRLTVV.

This clonotype was recorded many times. The rearrangement links TRBV3-1 to TRBJ1-5, with 8 bases aligning to TRBD1. With 0 bases clipped from V and 4 bases from J, the junction kept 2 bases outside the gene matches. The CDR3 consists of 15 residues. From germline, CDR1 is LGHDT and CDR2 YNNKEL (reference sequence). The CDR3 protein is CASSQDWTGNQPQHF. CDR3 sequence (DNA): TGTGCCAGCAGCCAAGATTGGACAGGGAATCAGCCCCAGCATTTT.

The CDR3 is CPRRLGGGYTEAFF. CDR3 DNA: TGCCCCCGCCGCTTGGGGGGGGGGTACACTGAAGCTTTCTTT. The chain combines TRBV5-1 with TRBJ1-1; weak D call: TRBD1 (5 bases). Germline values: CDR1 SGHRS, CDR2 YFSETQ. There are 14 residues in the CDR3. The full variable domain, rest sourced from reference TRBV5-1 and TRBJ1-1, is KAGVTQTPRYLIKTRGQQVTLSCSPISGHRSVSWYQQTPGQGLQFLFEYFSETQRNKGNFPGRFSGRQFSNSRSEMNVSTLELGDSALYLCPRRLGGGYTEAFFGQGTRLTVV.

This clonotype was detected ten times or more. This chain uses TRBV24-1 with TRBJ2-3; 7 nucleotides match TRBD1. The ends lost 5 bases at V and 3 bases at J; junction bases unmatched: 4. CDR1 is KGHDR, CDR2 SFDVKD, per germline. The CDR3 totals 14 residues. The CDR3 spells CATSVTGETDTQYF. The CDR3 DNA reads as TGTGCCACCAGTGTCACAGGGGAAACAGATACGCAGTATTTT.

This clonotype was found a few times. J is TRBJ2-5 and V is TRBV7-6; TRBD1 agrees at 10 bases. The CDR3 contains 15 residues. V shed 4 bases and J 4 bases; nucleotides not matched to a gene: 6. Germline values: CDR1 SGHVS, CDR2 FNYEAQ. The CDR3 reads CASSSRDRGGETQYF. In nucleotides, the CDR3 is TGTGCCAGCAGCTCCCGGGACAGGGGTGGAGAGACCCAGTACTTC.

Note on this clonotype: A much larger clone is a single base away; this may be a read error. V and J are TRBV29-1 and TRBJ2-3; 11 bases agree with TRBD1. The CDR3 spans 13 residues. Germline lookup yields CDR1 SQVTM and CDR2 ANQGSEA. CDR3 DNA: TGCGGCGTTGAAAGGGGGGGACAGGGGGAGCAGTATTTT. Its translation: CGVERGGQGEQYF.

This clonotype occurred many times. V usage is TRBV28 and J usage is TRBJ2-7; the D gene is possibly TRBD1 (6 bases). V was pared by 4 bases and J by 3 bases, with 13 bases between. CDR3 length: 14 residues. CDR1 is MDHEN, CDR2 SYDVKM, per germline. CDR3 coding DNA: TGTGCCAGCAGTTCCTCCGGGACAATCTACGAGCAGTACTTC. Translating it yields CASSSSGTIYEQYF.

Ten or more counts support this clonotype. CDR3 sequence: CASSQDRTWPLHF. CDR3 DNA sequence: TGCGCCAGCAGCCAAGACCGGACGTGGCCCCTCCACTTT. V usage is TRBV4-3 and J usage is TRBJ1-6; no definite D call. The CDR3 has 13 residues. CDR1 is LGHNA and CDR2 is YSLEER in the germline V gene. V lost 0 bases, J lost 13 bases, and 10 bases lay in between.

About this clonotype itself: This could be a read error, since a much larger clone is one nucleotide away. The chain recombines TRBV12-5 with TRBJ1-1; 8 bases agree with TRBD1. V lost 6 bases, J lost 2 bases, and 8 bases stayed unmatched. The CDR3 has 15 residues. Germline-derived CDR1 and CDR2 are LGHNT and FRNRAP. This CDR3 is CASGPGTGQNTEAFF. The CDR3, as DNA: TGTGCTAGTGGACCCGGGACAGGACAAAACACTGAAGCTTTCTTT.

At least ten counts were recorded for this clonotype. The rearrangement uses TRBV5-1 and TRBJ1-2; possibly TRBD1 for D (5 bases). V was cut by 7 bases and J by 2 bases, with 9 bases left in between. CDR3 length: 12 amino acids. The germline V gene has CDR1 SGHRS and CDR2 YFSETQ. This CDR3 reads CASSGDNYGYTF. In DNA form, the CDR3 reads TGCGCCAGCTCGGGGGACAACTATGGCTACACCTTC. The full variable domain, with the rest looked up from reference TRBV5-1 and TRBJ1-2, is KAGVTQTPRYLIKTRGQQVTLSCSPISGHRSVSWYQQTPGQGLQFLFEYFSETQRNKGNFPGRFSGRQFSNSRSEMNVSTLELGDSALYLCASSGDNYGYTFGSGTRLTVV.

The chain uses TRBV29-1 and TRBJ2-7; TRBD2 is a possible D gene (5 bases). Germline V gene lookup returns CDR1 SQVTM and CDR2 ANQGSEA. V lost 3 bases and J lost 1, with 10 bases in between. CDR3 size: 13 residues. The DNA for the CDR3 is TGCAGCGTTGAGGAGACGGGATCCTACGAGCAGTACTTC. This translates into CSVEETGSYEQYF.

Comments on this clonotype: The conserved phenylalanine or tryptophan normally closing the CDR3 is absent here, so this likely arose from a read error. The chain has TRBV30 and TRBJ1-1; the match to TRBD1 covers 10 bases. This CDR3 comprises 13 residues. After removal of 5 bases from V and 3 bases from J, the junction contained 3 bases not matched to a gene. Germline V lookup: CDR1 GTSNPN, CDR2 SVGIG (reference sequence). CDR3 sequence: CAWEDRGYTEAFL. The CDR3 DNA sequence: TGTGCCTGGGAGGACAGGGGGTACACTGAAGCTTTCCTT.

This clonotype was seen many times. This chain joins TRBV3-1 and TRBJ1-1, with 7 bases identical to TRBD1. This CDR3 has 16 residues. V lost 0 bases, J lost 0 bases, and 4 bases stayed unmatched. Germline V gives CDR1 LGHDT, CDR2 YNNKEL (reference sequence). The CDR3 DNA is TGTGCCAGCAGCCAAGAAGGGGGCGGGATGAACACTGAAGCTTTCTTT. It specifies CASSQEGGGMNTEAFF.

This clonotype was seen only a few times. The J gene is TRBJ2-7, the V gene TRBV4-1; 8 positions agree with TRBD1. There are 15 residues in the CDR3. Germline loops: CDR1 MGHRA, CDR2 YSYEKL. V shed 0 bases, J shed 0 bases, and the junction held 1 base outside the gene matches. CDR3 nucleotides: TGCGCCAGCAGCCAAGAAGACAGGGGCTCCTACGAGCAGTACTTC. It encodes CASSQEDRGSYEQYF.

The sample holds many counts of this clonotype. V usage is TRBV7-2 and J usage is TRBJ2-3; TRBD1 matches at 11 bases. The ends lost 6 bases at V and 5 bases at J; junction bases unmatched: 7. The CDR3 spans 15 residues. Germline V CDR1 and CDR2: SGHTA, FQGNSA. CDR3 coding DNA: TGTGCCAGCAGGACCGGGACAGGGGGTGTAGATACGCAGTATTTT. This codes for CASRTGTGGVDTQYF.

This clonotype was counted only a few times. The rearrangement joins TRBV7-9 to TRBJ1-3; no clear D gene. The germline V and J ends were trimmed by 3 bases and 3 bases, with 12 bases remaining between them. The CDR3 length is 15 residues. Germline V CDR1 and CDR2: SEHNR, FQNEAQ (reference sequence). CDR3 nucleotide sequence: TGTGCCAGCAGCTTTTTAAACAGAGGTGGAAACACCATATATTTT. Its translation: CASSFLNRGGNTIYF.

This clonotype showed up many times. The chain uses TRBV19 and TRBJ2-6; 9 nucleotides match TRBD1. The V gene's germline CDR1 is LNHDA and CDR2 SQIVND (reference sequence). Losses at the gene ends were 1 base for V and 2 bases for J; bases not matched to a gene: 6. The CDR3 has 18 residues. DNA of the CDR3: TGTGCCAGTAGTATAGTTCGGGACAGGGTCCCTGGGGCCAACGTCCTGACTTTC. Translation gives CASSIVRDRVPGANVLTF.

In this sample, this clonotype turned up many times. The V call is TRBV29-1, the J call TRBJ2-3, with D perhaps TRBD1 (6 bases). This CDR3 has 14 amino acids. Between the trimmed V and J ends, which lost 6 bases and 2 bases, there was a span of 15 bases. Germline CDR1 SQVTM, CDR2 ANQGSEA. DNA of the CDR3: TGCAGCGTGTCCGGGACACCCTCCACAGATACGCAGTATTTT. Its protein is CSVSGTPSTDTQYF.

This clonotype was seen a few times. The V gene is TRBV30, the J gene TRBJ1-1; no clear D. The V gene's germline CDR1 is GTSNPN and CDR2 SVGIG (reference sequence). Trimming pared 0 bases from V and 4 bases from J, leaving 9 bases between. The CDR3 has 13 residues. CDR3 bases: TGTGCCTGGAGTGTATGGGTGGGCACTGAAGCTTTCTTT. Translating gives CAWSVWVGTEAFF.

This clonotype was seen more than once but under ten times. The gene calls are TRBV3-1 and TRBJ2-1, with a possible D match to TRBD2 (5 bases). V lost 3 bases and J 5 bases, leaving 14 bases between the germline ends. The CDR3 consists of 15 residues. CDR1 and CDR2 (germline): LGHDT, YNNKEL (reference sequence). CDR3 DNA: TGTGCCAGCAGCCAGGGCCCCAGAGGGAACAATGAGCAGTTCTTC. Amino acid sequence: CASSQGPRGNNEQFF.